At least ten counts were recorded for the clone carrying this T cell receptor (beta chain). Its antigen is as yet unknown. The sample belongs to a study of regulatory T cells in long-lasting Graves disease. At the level of the study: Less than 3 months of antithyroid drugs had been taken by newly diagnosed Graves' patients.

Time point specified: newly diagnosed GD, antithyroid drugs for less than 3 months. PBMCs provided the RNA from which the TCR library was made. Under American Thyroid Association guidelines, Graves' disease was diagnosed. Arm-PCR of CDR3 regions and iRepertoire HTBI primers were used to build TCR beta libraries. From the multiplex PCR reads, TCRdb called clonotypes with MiXCR, one entry per CDR3 protein. The sample lists about 220,000 distinct CDR3 sequences, about 19% occurring once. Study results and limitations: Those with persistent Graves' had less TCR diversity than newly diagnosed patients. Sharing of public clonotypes was greater in persistent patients (under 3,000) than in new patients (roughly 1,000).

Trimming shortened V by 2 bases and J by 7 bases, and 13 bases separated the two germline ends. The CDR3 is made up of 14 amino acids. Germline CDR1 SGHDT, CDR2 YYEEEE. Another study also made use of these data, one on T cells in Graves' hyperthyroidism and ophthalmopathy.

The chain is built from TRBV5-6 and TRBJ2-1; a possible D gene is TRBD1 (5 bases). The receptor was derived from a woman aged 25 to 45 with Graves disease. Sample: peripheral blood mononuclear cells (PBMCs), taken at new diagnosis, from a patient treated with antithyroid drugs. The CDR3 is CASSLPRARNEQFF. CDR3 coding DNA: TGTGCCAGCAGCTTACCCAGGGCCAGAAATGAGCAGTTCTTC. Filled out from reference TRBV5-6 and TRBJ2-1, the complete variable domain reads DAGVTQSPTHLIKTRGQQVTLRCSPKSGHDTVSWYQQALGQGPQFIFQYYEEEERQRGNFPDRFSGHQFPNYSSELNVNALLLGDSALYLCASSLPRARNEQFFGPGTRLTVL.